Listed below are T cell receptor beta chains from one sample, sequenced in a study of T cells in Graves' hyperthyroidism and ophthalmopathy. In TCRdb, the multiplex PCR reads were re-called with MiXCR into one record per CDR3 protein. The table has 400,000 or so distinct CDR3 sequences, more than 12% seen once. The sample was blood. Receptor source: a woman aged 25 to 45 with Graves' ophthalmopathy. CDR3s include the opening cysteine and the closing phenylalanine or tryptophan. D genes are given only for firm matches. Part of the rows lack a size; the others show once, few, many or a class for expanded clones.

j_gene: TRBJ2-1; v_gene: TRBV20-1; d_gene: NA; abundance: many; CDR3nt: TGCAGTGCCCTAGGGGTTGGCCGTCATCCCTACAATGAGCAGTTCTTC; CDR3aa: CSALGVGRHPYNEQFF
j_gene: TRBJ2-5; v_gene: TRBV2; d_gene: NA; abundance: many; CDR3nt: TGTGCCAGCAGTCGGGGGGCTGAGACCCAGTACTTC; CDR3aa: CASSRGAETQYF
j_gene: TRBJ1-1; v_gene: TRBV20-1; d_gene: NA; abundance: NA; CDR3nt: TGCAGTGCTAGAGGGCTGGTAGGGAACACTGAAGCTTTCTTT; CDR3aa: CSARGLVGNTEAFF
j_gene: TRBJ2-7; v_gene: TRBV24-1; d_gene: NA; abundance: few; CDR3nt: TGTGCCACCAGTGCCCCGGACTTGGACGAGCAGTACTTC; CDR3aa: CATSAPDLDEQYF
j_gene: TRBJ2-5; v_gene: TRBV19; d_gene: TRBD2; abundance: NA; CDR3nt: TGTGCCTCATTCGGGGGGAGAGGAGAGACCCAGTACTTC; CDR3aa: CASFGGRGETQYF
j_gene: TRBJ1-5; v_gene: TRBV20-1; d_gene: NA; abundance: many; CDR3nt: TGCAGTGCTAGACACGACGCCAGGCGATCTGAGAGTTTATATCAGCCCCAGCATTTT; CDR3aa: CSARHDARRSESLYQPQHF
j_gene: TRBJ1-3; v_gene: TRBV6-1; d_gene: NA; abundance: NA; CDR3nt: TGTGCCAGCAGTACGGGACCCGGAAACACCATATATTTT; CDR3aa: CASSTGPGNTIYF
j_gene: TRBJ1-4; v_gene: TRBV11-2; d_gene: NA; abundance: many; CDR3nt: TGTGCCAGCAGCCCCCGGGGGGGGGCGCGAGTATCCGAAAAACTGTTTTTT; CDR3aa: CASSPRGGARVSEKLFF
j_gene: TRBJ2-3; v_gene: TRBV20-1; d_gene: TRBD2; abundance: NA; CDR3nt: TGCAGTGCTAGAGATATAGCGGGGAGACCAGATACGCAGTATTTT; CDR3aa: CSARDIAGRPDTQYF
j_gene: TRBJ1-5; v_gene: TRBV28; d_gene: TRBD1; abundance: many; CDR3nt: TGTGCCAGCAGACTTGACAGGGGTTGGCAGCCCCAGCATTTT; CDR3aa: CASRLDRGWQPQHF
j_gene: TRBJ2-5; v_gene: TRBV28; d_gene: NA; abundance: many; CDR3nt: TGTGCCAGCAGTTTAAGTTCCAGGGGATCACAAGAGACCCAGTACTTC; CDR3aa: CASSLSSRGSQETQYF
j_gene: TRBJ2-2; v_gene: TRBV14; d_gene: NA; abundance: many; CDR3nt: TGTGCCAGCAGCCAAGGGCGAAGCACCGGGGAGCTGTTTTTT; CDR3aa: CASSQGRSTGELFF
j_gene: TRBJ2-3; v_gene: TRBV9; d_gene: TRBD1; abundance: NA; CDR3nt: TGTGCCAGCAGCGTAGACAGGGGGCTCACCACAGATACGCAGTATTTT; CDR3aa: CASSVDRGLTTDTQYF
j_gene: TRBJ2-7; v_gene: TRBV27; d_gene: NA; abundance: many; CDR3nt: TGTGCCAGCAACAGCCTGGGCTCCTACGAGCAGTACTTC; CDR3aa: CASNSLGSYEQYF
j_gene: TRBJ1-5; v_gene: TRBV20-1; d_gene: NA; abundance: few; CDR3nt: TGCAGTGCTAGAAGGATGGAGAATCAGCCCCAGCATTTT; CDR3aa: CSARRMENQPQHF
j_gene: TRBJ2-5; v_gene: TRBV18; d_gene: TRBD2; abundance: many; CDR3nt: TGTGCCAGCTCACGGGGACGTCGCAGCGGGGTATTACAAGAGACCCAGTACTTC; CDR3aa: CASSRGRRSGVLQETQYF
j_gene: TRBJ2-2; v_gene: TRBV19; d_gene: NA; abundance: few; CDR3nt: TGTGCCAGTTCGGCCCCCGGGGAGCTGTTTTTT; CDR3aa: CASSAPGELFF
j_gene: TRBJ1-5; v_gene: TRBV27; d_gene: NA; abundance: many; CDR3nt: TGTGCCAGCAGTCATACATGGGATCAGCCCCAGCATTTT; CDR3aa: CASSHTWDQPQHF
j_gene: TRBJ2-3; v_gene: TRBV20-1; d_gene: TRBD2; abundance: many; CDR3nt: TGCAGTGCTACGCTCACGGGGGGGCCTATAGATACGCAGTATTTT; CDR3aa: CSATLTGGPIDTQYF
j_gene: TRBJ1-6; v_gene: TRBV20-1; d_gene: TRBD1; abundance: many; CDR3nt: TGCAGTGCTAGAGATTTCCTGGGACAGGAAAATTCACCCCTCCACTTT; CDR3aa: CSARDFLGQENSPLHF
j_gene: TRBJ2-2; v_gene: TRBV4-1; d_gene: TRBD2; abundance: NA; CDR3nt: TGCGCCAGCCGCGGGGGGGAAATCACCGGGGAGCTGTTTTTT; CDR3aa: CASRGGEITGELFF
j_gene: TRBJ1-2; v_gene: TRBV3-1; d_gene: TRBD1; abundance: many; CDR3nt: TGTGCCAGCAGCCAAGTCCTGGACAGGGGGAGCAATGGCTACACCTTC; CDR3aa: CASSQVLDRGSNGYTF
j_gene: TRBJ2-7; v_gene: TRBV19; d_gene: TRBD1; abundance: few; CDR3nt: TGTGCCAGTACCCCCCCGGGACAGCTCTACGAGCAGTACTTC; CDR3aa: CASTPPGQLYEQYF
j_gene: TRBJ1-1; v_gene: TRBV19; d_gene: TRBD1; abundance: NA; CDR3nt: TGTGCCAGTAGTATGGACAGGAGTACAATGAACACTGAAGCTTTCTTT; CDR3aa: CASSMDRSTMNTEAFF
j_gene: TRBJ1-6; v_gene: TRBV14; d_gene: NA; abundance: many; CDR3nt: TGTGCCAGCAGCCCAGATCAGACAGCATTTTCACCCCTCCACTTT; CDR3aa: CASSPDQTAFSPLHF
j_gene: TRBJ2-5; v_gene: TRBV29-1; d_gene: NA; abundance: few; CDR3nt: TGCAGCGTTGAAGTCGGGGTAGTTGAGACCCAGTACTTC; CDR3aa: CSVEVGVVETQYF
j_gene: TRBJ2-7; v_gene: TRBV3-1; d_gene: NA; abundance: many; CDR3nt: TGTGCCAGCAGACTGGGACCATCGGGGCAGTACTTC; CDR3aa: CASRLGPSGQYF
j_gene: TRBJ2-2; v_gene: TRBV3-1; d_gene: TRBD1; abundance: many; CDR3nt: TGTGCCAGCAGGGGACAGACGAACACCGGGGAGCTGTTTTTT; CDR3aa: CASRGQTNTGELFF
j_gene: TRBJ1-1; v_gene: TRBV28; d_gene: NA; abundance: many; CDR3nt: TGTGCCAGCAGGAGACTAGGGCTTGAAGCTTTCTTT; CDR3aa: CASRRLGLEAFF
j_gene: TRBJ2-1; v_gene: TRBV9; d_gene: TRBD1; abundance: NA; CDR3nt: TGTGCCGGCAGCCCTTCCAGGAGACAGGGGTCCCACAATGAGCAGTTCTTC; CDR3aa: CAGSPSRRQGSHNEQFF
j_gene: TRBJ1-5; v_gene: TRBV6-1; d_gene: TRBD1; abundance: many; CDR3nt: TGTGCCAGCAGTCGAGGACAGGGTAATCAGCCCCAGCATTTT; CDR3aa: CASSRGQGNQPQHF
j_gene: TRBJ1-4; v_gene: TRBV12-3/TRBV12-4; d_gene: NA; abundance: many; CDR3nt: TGTGCCAGCAGAAGGACAGTAGCAACTAATGAAAAACTGTTTTTT; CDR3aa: CASRRTVATNEKLFF
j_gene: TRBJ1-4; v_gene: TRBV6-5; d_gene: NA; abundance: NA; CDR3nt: TGTGCCAGCAGTTACTCAGGGACCCTTAATGAAAAACTGTTTTTT; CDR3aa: CASSYSGTLNEKLFF
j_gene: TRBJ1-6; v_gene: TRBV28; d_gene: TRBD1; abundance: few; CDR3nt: TGTGCCAGCAGTTTAGGTATGAGGGGACAGGGATATTCACCCCTCCACTTT; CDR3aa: CASSLGMRGQGYSPLHF
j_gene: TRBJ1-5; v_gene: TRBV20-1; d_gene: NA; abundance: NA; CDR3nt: TGCAGTGCTACGTTAGGGGATAGCAATCAGCCCCAGCATTTT; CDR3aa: CSATLGDSNQPQHF
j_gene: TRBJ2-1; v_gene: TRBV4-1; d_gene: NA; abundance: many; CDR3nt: TGCGCCAGCAGCCAAAGCGGTTATGAGCAGTTCTTC; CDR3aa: CASSQSGYEQFF
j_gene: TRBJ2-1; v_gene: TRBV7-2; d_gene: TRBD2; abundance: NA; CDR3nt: TGTGCCAGCAGCTTCGAGTTGCGGGGGGGGGATGAGCAGTTCTTC; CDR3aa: CASSFELRGGDEQFF
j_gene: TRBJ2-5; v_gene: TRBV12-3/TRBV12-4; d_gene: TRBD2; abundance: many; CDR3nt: TGTGCCAGCACTATCGGGGGGACGGAGACCCAGTACTTC; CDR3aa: CASTIGGTETQYF
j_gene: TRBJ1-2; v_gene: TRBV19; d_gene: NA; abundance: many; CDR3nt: TGTGCCAGTAGTATACGAGGCGGCTACACCTTC; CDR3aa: CASSIRGGYTF
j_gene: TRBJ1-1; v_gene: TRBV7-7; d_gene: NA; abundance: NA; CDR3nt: TGTGCTAGCAGCTTAGTCGACAGGTTGAACACTGAAGCTTTCTTT; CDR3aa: CASSLVDRLNTEAFF
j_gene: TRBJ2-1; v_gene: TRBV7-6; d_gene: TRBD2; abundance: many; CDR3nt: TGTGCCAGCAGCGCCCAGCTAGCGGTGAGCTCCTACAATGAGCAGTTCTTC; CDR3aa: CASSAQLAVSSYNEQFF
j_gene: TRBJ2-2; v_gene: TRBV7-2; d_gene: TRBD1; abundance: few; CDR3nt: TGTGCCAGCAGCACGGCAGGGGGCAGAAACACCGGGGAGCTGTTTTTT; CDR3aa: CASSTAGGRNTGELFF
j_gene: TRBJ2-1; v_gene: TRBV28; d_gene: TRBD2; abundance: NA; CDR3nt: TGTGCCAGCAGCTTGGGACTAGCGGGAGAGGACAATGAGCAGTTCTTC; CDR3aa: CASSLGLAGEDNEQFF